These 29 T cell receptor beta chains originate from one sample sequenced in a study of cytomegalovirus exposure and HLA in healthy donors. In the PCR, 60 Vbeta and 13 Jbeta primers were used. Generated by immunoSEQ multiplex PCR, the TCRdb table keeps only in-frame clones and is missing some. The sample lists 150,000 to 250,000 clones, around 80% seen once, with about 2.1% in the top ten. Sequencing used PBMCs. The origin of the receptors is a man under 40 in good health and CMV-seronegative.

DNA for the CDR3: TGTGCCAGCAGCGTAGCCTCGGGAAACACCATATATTTT. The encoded protein is CASSVASGNTIYF. This chain uses TRBV9 with TRBJ1-3; D remains ambiguous. The CDR3 loop spans 13 amino acids. Deletions cut 0 bases from V and 4 bases from J, with 5 bases between. The V gene's germline CDR1 is SGDLS and CDR2 YYNGEE. Looking up the rest from reference TRBV9 and TRBJ1-3 gives the full variable domain: DSGVTQTPKHLITATGQRVTLRCSPRSGDLSVYWYQQSLDQGLQFLIQYYNGEERAKGNILERFSAQQFPDLHSELNLSSLELGDSALYFCASSVASGNTIYFGEGSWLTVV.

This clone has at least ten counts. The CDR3 is CAPPGSSGNTIYF. The CDR3 DNA sequence: TGTGCCCCCCCTGGCTCCTCTGGAAACACCATATATTTT. The gene calls are TRBV27 and TRBJ1-3; D gene ambiguous. The V and J ends lost 11 bases and 0 bases respectively, with 11 bases between them. This CDR3 comprises 13 residues. Germline V gene lookup returns CDR1 MNHEY and CDR2 SMNVEV (reference sequence).

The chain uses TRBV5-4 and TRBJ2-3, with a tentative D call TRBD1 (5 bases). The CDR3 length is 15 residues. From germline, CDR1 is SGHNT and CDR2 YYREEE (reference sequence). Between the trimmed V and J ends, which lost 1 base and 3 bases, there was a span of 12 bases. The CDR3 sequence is CASSLQAGKTDTQYF. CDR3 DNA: TGTGCCAGCAGCTTGCAGGCAGGGAAAACAGATACGCAGTATTTT. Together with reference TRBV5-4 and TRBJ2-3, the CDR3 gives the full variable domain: ETGVTQSPTHLIKTRGQQVTLRCSSQSGHNTVSWYQQALGQGPQFIFQYYREEENGRGNFPPRFSGLQFPNYSSELNVNALELDDSALYLCASSLQAGKTDTQYFGPGTRLTVL.

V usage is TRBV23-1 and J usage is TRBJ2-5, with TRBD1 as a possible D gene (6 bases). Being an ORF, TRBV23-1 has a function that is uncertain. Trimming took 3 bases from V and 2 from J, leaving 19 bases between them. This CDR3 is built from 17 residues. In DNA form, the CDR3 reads TGCGCCAGCAGTCACACCAGGGACACACTAGAACAAGAGACCCAGTACTTC. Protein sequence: CASSHTRDTLEQETQYF.

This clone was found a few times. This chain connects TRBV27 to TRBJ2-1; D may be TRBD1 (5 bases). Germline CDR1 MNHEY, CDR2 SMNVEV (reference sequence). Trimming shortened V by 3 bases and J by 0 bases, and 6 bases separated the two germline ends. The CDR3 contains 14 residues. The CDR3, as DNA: TGTGCCAGCAGTTTTCAGGGCTCCTACAATGAGCAGTTCTTC. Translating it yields CASSFQGSYNEQFF.

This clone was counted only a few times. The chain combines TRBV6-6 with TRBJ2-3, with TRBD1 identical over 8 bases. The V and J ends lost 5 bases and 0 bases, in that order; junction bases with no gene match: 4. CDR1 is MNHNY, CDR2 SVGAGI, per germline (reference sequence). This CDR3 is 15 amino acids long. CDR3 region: CASSLRTGSTDTQYF. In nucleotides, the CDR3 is TGTGCCAGCAGTCTCCGGACAGGGAGCACAGATACGCAGTATTTT.

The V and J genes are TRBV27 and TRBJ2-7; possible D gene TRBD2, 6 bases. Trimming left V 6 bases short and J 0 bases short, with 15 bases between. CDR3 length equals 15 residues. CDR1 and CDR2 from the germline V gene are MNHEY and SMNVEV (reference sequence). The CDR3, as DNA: TGTGCCAGCAGAGTCGACGGAGGGGACTCCTACGAGCAGTACTTC. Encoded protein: CASRVDGGDSYEQYF.

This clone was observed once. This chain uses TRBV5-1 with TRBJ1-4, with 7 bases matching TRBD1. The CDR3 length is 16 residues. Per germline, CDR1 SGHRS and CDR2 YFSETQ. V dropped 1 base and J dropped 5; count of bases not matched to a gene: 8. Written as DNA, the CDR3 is TGCGCCAGCAGCTTGCCTGATACAGGGGTCAATGAAAAACTGTTTTTT. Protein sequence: CASSLPDTGVNEKLFF.

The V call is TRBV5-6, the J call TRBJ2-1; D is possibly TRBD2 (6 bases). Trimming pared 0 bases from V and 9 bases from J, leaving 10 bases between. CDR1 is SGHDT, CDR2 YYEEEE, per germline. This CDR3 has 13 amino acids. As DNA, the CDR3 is TGTGCCAGCAGCTTGGTTAGGGGAGGTGAGCAGTTCTTC. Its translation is CASSLVRGGEQFF. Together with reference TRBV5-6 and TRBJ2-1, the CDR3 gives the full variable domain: DAGVTQSPTHLIKTRGQQVTLRCSPKSGHDTVSWYQQALGQGPQFIFQYYEEEERQRGNFPDRFSGHQFPNYSSELNVNALLLGDSALYLCASSLVRGGEQFFGPGTRLTVL.

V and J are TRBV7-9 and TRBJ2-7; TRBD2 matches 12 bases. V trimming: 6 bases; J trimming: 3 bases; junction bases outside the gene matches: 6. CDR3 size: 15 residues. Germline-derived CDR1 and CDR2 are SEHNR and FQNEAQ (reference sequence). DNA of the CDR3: TGTGCCAGCAGTCCTAGCGGGAGGGCAAACTACGAGCAGTACTTC. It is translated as CASSPSGRANYEQYF.

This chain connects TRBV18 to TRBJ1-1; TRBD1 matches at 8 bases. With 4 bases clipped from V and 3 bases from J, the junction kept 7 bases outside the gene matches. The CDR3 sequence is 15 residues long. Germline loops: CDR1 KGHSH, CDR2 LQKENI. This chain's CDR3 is CASSLSKQGDTEAFF. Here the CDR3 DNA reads TGTGCCAGCTCACTCAGTAAACAGGGGGACACTGAAGCTTTCTTT. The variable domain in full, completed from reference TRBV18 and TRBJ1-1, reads NAGVMQNPRHLVRRRGQEARLRCSPMKGHSHVYWYRQLPEEGLKFMVYLQKENIIDESGMPKERFSAEFPKEGPSILRIQQVVRGDSAAYFCASSLSKQGDTEAFFGQGTRLTVV.

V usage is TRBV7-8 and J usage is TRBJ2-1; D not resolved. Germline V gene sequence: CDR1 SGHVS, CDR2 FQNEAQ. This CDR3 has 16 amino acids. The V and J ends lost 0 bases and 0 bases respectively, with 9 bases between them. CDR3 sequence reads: CASSLARRSSYNEQFF. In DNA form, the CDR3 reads TGTGCCAGCAGCTTAGCGCGCCGGAGCTCCTACAATGAGCAGTTCTTC.

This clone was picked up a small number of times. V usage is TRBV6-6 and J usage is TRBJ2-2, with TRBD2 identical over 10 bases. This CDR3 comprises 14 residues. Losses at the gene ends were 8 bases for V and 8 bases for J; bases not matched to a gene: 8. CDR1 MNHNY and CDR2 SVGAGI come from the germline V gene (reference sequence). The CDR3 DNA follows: TGTGCCAGCGGGGCTAGCGGGAGTGGGGGGGAGCTGTTTTTT. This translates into CASGASGSGGELFF.

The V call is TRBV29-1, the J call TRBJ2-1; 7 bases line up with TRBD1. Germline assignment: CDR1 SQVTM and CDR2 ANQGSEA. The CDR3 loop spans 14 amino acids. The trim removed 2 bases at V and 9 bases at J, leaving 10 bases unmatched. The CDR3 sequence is CSVERGPGEREQFF. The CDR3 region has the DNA TGCAGCGTTGAAAGGGGGCCAGGGGAACGTGAGCAGTTCTTC.

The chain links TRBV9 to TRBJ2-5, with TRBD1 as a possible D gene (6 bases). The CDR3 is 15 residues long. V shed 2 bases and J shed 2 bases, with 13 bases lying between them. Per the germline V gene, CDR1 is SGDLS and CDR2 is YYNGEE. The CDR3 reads CASSVLGQIQETQYF. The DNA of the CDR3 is TGTGCCAGCAGCGTCCTAGGACAGATACAAGAGACCCAGTACTTC.

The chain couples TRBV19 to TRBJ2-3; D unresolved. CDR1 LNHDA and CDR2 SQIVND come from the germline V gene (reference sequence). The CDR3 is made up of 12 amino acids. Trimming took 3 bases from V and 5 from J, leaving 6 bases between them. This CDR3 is CASSIGLDTQYF. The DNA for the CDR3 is TGTGCCAGTAGTATCGGTTTAGATACGCAGTATTTT. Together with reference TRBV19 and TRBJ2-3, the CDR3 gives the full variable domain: DGGITQSPKYLFRKEGQNVTLSCEQNLNHDAMYWYRQDPGQGLRLIYYSQIVNDFQKGDIAEGYSVSREKKESFPLTVTSAQKNPTAFYLCASSIGLDTQYFGPGTRLTVL.

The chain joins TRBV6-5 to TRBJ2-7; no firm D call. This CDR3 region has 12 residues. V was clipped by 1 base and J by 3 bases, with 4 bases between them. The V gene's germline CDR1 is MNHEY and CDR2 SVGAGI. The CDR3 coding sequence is TGTGCCAGCAGTTACTTCGGCTACGAGCAGTACTTC. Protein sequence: CASSYFGYEQYF.

DNA of the CDR3: TGCAGTGCCAGGGACAGGGATGGCTACACCTTC. Its protein product is CSARDRDGYTF. The chain combines TRBV20-1 with TRBJ1-2, with TRBD1 matching 9 bases. The CDR3 totals 11 residues. Looked up from germline, CDR1 is DFQATT and CDR2 is SNEGSKA (reference sequence). V dropped 6 bases and J dropped 6; count of bases not matched to a gene: 2.

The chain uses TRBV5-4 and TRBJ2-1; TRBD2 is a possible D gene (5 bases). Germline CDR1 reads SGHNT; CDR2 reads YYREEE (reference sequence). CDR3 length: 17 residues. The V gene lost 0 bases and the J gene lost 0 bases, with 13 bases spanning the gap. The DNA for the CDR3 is TGTGCCAGCAGCTTGGTGGGTAGCGCTAGCTCCTACAATGAGCAGTTCTTC. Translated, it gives CASSLVGSASSYNEQFF.

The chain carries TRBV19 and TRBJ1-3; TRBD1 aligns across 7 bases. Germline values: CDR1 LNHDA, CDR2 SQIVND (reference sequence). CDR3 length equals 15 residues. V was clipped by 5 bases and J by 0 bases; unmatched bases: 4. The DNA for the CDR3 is TGTGCCAGTAGTCAGGGACAGAGCTCTGGAAACACCATATATTTT. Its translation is CASSQGQSSGNTIYF.

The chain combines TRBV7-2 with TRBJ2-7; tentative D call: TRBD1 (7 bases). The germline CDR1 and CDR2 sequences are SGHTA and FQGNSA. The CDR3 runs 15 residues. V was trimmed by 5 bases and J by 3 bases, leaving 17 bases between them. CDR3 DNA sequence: TGTGCCAGCAGCCGACCGGGGGACAGCGACTACGAGCAGTACTTC. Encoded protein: CASSRPGDSDYEQYF.

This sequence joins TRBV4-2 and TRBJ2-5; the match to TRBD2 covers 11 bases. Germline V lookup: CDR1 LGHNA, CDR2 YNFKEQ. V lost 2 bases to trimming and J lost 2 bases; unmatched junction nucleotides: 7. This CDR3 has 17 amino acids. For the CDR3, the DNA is TGTGCCAGCAGCCAACTAGCGGGAGGAGGGGTTCAAGAGACCCAGTACTTC. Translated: CASSQLAGGGVQETQYF.

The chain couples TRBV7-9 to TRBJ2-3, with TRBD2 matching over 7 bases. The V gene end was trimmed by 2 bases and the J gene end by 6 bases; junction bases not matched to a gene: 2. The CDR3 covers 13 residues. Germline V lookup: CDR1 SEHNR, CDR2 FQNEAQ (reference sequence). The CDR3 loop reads CASSLTGGDTQYF. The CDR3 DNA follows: TGTGCCAGCAGCTTAACGGGAGGTGATACGCAGTATTTT.

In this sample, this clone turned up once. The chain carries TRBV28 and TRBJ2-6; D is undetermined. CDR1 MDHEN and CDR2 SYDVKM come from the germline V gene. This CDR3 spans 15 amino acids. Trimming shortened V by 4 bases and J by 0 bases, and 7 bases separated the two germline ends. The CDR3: CASSYSFSGANVLTF. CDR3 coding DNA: TGTGCCAGCAGTTACAGCTTCTCTGGGGCCAACGTCCTGACTTTC.

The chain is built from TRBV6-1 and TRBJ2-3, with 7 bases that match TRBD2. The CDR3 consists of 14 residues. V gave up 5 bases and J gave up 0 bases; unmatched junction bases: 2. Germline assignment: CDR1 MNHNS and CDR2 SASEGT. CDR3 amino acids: CASSRAGSTDTQYF. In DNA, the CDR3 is TGTGCCAGCAGTAGAGCGGGAAGCACAGATACGCAGTATTTT.

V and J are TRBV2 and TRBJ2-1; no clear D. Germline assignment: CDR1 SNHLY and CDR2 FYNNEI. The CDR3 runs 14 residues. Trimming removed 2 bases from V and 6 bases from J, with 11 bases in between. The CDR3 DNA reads TGTGCCAGCAGTGAATTTCGCAGTCTCAATGAGCAGTTCTTC. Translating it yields CASSEFRSLNEQFF.

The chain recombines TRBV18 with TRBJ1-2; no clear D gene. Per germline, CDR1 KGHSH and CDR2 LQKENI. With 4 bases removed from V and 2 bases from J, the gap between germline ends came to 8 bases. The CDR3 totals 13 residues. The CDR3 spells CASSRSENYGYTF. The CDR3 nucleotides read TGTGCCAGCTCACGGTCGGAGAACTATGGCTACACCTTC.

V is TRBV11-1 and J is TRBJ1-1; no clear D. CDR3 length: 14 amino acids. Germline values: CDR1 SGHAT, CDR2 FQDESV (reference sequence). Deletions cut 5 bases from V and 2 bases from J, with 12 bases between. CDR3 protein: CASSPHSINTEAFF. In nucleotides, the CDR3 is TGTGCCAGCAGCCCTCACAGTATTAACACTGAAGCTTTCTTT. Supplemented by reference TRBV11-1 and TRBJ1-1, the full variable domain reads EAEVAQSPRYKITEKSQAVAFWCDPISGHATLYWYRQILGQGPELLVQFQDESVVDDSQLPKDRFSAERLKGVDSTLKIQPAELGDSAMYLCASSPHSINTEAFFGQGTRLTVV.

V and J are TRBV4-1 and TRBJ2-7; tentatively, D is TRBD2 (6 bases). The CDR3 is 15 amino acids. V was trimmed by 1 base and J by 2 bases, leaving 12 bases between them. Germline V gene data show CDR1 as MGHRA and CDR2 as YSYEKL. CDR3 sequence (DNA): TGCGCCAGCAGCCAAGTGGGGACTGGGACCTACGAGCAGTACTTC. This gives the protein CASSQVGTGTYEQYF.